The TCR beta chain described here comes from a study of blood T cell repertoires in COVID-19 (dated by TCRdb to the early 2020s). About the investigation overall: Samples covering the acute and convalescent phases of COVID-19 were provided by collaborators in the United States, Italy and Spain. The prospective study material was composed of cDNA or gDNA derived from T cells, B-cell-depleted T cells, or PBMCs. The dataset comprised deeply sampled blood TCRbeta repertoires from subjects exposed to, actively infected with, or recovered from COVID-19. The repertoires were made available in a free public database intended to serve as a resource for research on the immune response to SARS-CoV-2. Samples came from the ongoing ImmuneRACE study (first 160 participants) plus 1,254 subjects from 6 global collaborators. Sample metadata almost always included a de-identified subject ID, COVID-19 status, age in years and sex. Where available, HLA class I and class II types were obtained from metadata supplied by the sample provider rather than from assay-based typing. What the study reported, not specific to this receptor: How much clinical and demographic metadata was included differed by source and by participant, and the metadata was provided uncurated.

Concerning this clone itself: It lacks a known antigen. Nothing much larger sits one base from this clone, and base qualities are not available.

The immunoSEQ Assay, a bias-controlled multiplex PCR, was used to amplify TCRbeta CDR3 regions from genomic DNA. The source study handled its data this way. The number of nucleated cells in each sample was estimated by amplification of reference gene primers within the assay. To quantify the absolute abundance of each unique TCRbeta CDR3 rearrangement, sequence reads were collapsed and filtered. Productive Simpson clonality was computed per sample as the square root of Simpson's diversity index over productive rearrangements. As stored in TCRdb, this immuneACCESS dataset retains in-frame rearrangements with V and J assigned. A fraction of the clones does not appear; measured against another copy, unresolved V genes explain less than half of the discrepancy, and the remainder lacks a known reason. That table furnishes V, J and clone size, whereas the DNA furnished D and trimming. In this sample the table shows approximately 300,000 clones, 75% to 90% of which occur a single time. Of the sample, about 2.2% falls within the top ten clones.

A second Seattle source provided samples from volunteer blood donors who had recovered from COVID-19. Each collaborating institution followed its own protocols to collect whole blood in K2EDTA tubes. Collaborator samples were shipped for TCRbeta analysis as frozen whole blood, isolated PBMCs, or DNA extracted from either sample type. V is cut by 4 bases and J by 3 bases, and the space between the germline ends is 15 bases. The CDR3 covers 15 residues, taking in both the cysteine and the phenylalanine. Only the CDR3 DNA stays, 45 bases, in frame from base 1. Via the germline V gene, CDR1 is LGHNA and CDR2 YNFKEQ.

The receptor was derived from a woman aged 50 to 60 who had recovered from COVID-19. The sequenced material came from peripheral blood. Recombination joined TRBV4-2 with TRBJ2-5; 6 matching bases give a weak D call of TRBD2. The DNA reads TGTGCCAGCAGCCTGCGTTCACGGGGGAAAGAGACCCAGTACTTC. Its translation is CASSLRSRGKETQYF.